Here is one T cell receptor beta chain with its context. These data come from a study of blood T cell repertoires in COVID-19. In the study overall: From T cells, B-cell-depleted T cells, or PBMCs came the material, which was cDNA or gDNA.

The CDR3 is 12 residues long. CDR1 and CDR2 (germline): LGHDT, YNNKEL (reference sequence). Between the trimmed V and J ends, which lost 10 bases and 4 bases, there was a span of 13 bases. Authors' analysis steps: How many nucleated cells were present was estimated from reference gene primer amplification. The method was immunoSEQ multiplex PCR; TCRdb's version includes in-frame clones alone and lacks a portion of them. The V and J calls and clone size are taken from that table; D and trimming were inferred from the DNA. The sample yields over 70,000 clones, 65% to 90% seen once. The source is a human donor in a cohort sampled during active COVID-19. The sequenced material came from peripheral blood. The chain has TRBV3-1 (or the pseudogene TRBV3-2) and TRBJ1-1; D ambiguous. In nucleotides, the CDR3 is TGTGCCATCCAGGCCCCAGGCACTGAAGCTTTCTTT. Translated: CAIQAPGTEAFF.